The 18 T cell receptor beta chains given below trace back to one sample, sequenced in a study of Ad26.COV2.S vaccination and SARS-CoV-2 variants. Treatment here: 19 received Ad26.COV2.S at low or high dose, single or two shots; about 5 received placebo; per-sample allocation not given. At day 63 after the first vaccine or placebo injection, samples were drawn. This table comes from immunoSEQ multiplex PCR, and its TCRdb copy is limited to in-frame clones, with some not included. The sample holds 410,000 or so clones, 92% seen once. Sequenced here: peripheral blood, sampled in a trial of Ad26.COV2.S vaccine versus placebo. The origin of the receptors is a person between 18 and 65 years old who received the Ad26.COV2.S COVID-19 vaccine or a placebo.

This clone showed up just once. The chain joins TRBV5-8 to TRBJ2-3, with D possibly called TRBD1 or TRBD2 (6 bases each). The CDR3 is 15 amino acids. Germline V gene sequence: CDR1 SGHTS, CDR2 YDEGEE. Trimming cost V 0 bases and J 3 bases, with 11 bases left between them. The CDR3 nucleotides are TGTGCCAGCAGCTTGGGGGGGGCGTCGACAGATACGCAGTATTTT. This encodes CASSLGGASTDTQYF.

The CDR3 spells CAITKTANYGYTF. The CDR3 nucleotides read TGTGCCATCACAAAGACCGCTAACTATGGCTACACCTTC. The chain is built from TRBV10-3 and TRBJ1-2; D uncertain. The CDR3 runs 13 residues. From germline, CDR1 is ENHRY and CDR2 SYGVKD. V lost 7 bases and J 0 bases, leaving 9 bases between the germline ends.

The V and J genes are TRBV7-2 and TRBJ1-2; D unresolved. There are 13 residues in the CDR3. Germline values: CDR1 SGHTA, CDR2 FQGNSA. Trimming stripped 2 bases from V and 1 base from J, with 5 bases between. CDR3 amino acids: CASSLRDNYGYTF. In DNA, the CDR3 is TGTGCCAGCAGCTTACGCGATAACTATGGCTACACCTTC.

The genes are TRBV7-6 and TRBJ2-2, with 9 positions matching TRBD2. The V segment lost 3 bases and the J segment 4 bases; nucleotides outside the gene matches: 15. This CDR3 spans 19 amino acids. Germline V lookup: CDR1 SGHVS, CDR2 FNYEAQ. DNA of the CDR3: TGTGCCAGCAGCTTCCCGGGACCAGGGGCGCGGGGGGGCACCGGGGAGCTGTTTTTT. Its protein is CASSFPGPGARGGTGELFF.

This clone appeared a few times. J is TRBJ1-2 and V is TRBV30, with a possible D match to TRBD1 (5 bases). Trimming stripped 0 bases from V and 3 bases from J, with 8 bases between. Per germline, CDR1 GTSNPN and CDR2 SVGIG (reference sequence). The CDR3 is 13 amino acids. For the CDR3, the DNA is TGTGCCTGGAGTGTGGGGGATTACTATGGCTACACCTTC. It encodes CAWSVGDYYGYTF.

CDR3 in amino acids: CASSFGDRARGPNTEAFF. CDR3 in DNA: TGTGCCAGCAGCTTTGGTGACAGGGCTAGGGGGCCGAACACTGAAGCTTTCTTT. The genes are TRBV5-5 and TRBJ1-1, with 7 nucleotides matching TRBD1. Trimming removed 2 bases from V and 1 base from J; junction bases left unmatched: 14. The CDR3 is 18 amino acids. CDR1 is SGHKS, CDR2 YYEKEE, per germline (reference sequence). The full variable domain, its missing parts supplied by reference TRBV5-5 and TRBJ1-1, is DAGVTQSPTHLIKTRGQQVTLRCSPISGHKSVSWYQQVLGQGPQFIFQYYEKEERGRGNFPDRFSARQFPNYSSELNVNALLLGDSALYLCASSFGDRARGPNTEAFFGQGTRLTVV.

The chain has TRBV5-5 and TRBJ2-7; the D call may be TRBD1 or TRBD2 (5 bases each). Germline values: CDR1 SGHKS, CDR2 YYEKEE (reference sequence). V gave up 4 bases and J gave up 2 bases, with 13 bases separating them. This CDR3 comprises 14 residues. The CDR3 DNA reads as TGTGCCAGCAGCGGCCCCCTGGGGGCCTACGAGCAGTACTTC. Protein sequence: CASSGPLGAYEQYF.

The chain employs TRBV2 and TRBJ2-2, with 11 bases matching TRBD2. This CDR3 is built from 16 residues. Germline-derived CDR1 and CDR2 are SNHLY and FYNNEI. After removal of 5 bases from V and 1 base from J, the junction contained 3 bases not matched to a gene. This CDR3 reads CASSYGLAGNTGELFF. CDR3 nucleotide sequence: TGTGCCAGCAGTTATGGACTAGCGGGGAACACCGGGGAGCTGTTTTTT.

J is TRBJ2-3 and V is TRBV7-9; TRBD1 is a possible D gene (6 bases). The length of the CDR3 is 16 residues. V was cut by 2 bases and J by 10 bases, with 22 bases left in between. Germline V gene sequence: CDR1 SEHNR, CDR2 FQNEAQ (reference sequence). CDR3 residues: CASSLSGQRNPLAQYF. The DNA for the CDR3 is TGTGCCAGCAGCTTATCAGGACAGCGGAATCCCCTTGCGCAGTATTTT. Using reference TRBV7-9 and TRBJ2-3 for the parts outside the CDR3, the full variable domain is DTGVSQNPRHKITKRGQNVTFRCDPISEHNRLYWYRQTLGQGPEFLTYFQNEAQLEKSRLLSDRFSAERPKGSFSTLEIQRTEQGDSAMYLCASSLSGQRNPLAQYFGPGTRLTVL.

This chain uses TRBV5-1 with TRBJ2-1; D gene ambiguous. The germline gives CDR1 SGHRS, CDR2 YFSETQ. There are 19 residues in the CDR3. The V end lost 4 bases, the J end lost 4 bases, and 27 bases lay between the germline ends. The CDR3 sequence: CASSQRSRLVTPSYNEQFF. DNA for the CDR3: TGCGCCAGCAGCCAACGCTCCAGGTTGGTAACCCCTTCTTACAATGAGCAGTTCTTC.

The V call is TRBV6-2 or TRBV6-3, the J call TRBJ2-2; D uncertain. With 4 bases removed from V and 0 bases from J, the gap between germline ends came to 9 bases. This CDR3 is 15 amino acids long. Germline CDR1 MNHEY, CDR2 SVGEGT. The CDR3 sequence: CASSFYGTNTGELFF. The DNA of the CDR3 is TGTGCCAGCAGTTTCTACGGAACGAACACCGGGGAGCTGTTTTTT.

The gene calls are TRBV10-3 and TRBJ1-1; 7 positions match TRBD1. The V gene's germline CDR1 is ENHRY and CDR2 SYGVKD. CDR3 length: 14 residues. Unmatched junction bases numbered 4, after V lost 3 bases and J lost 3 bases. The CDR3 here is CAISDRGGDTEAFF. The CDR3 DNA sequence: TGTGCCATCAGTGACAGGGGGGGGGACACTGAAGCTTTCTTT.

The chain is built from TRBV2 and TRBJ2-7, with D tentatively TRBD1 or TRBD2 (7 bases each). The CDR3 length is 15 residues. Deletions cut 2 bases from V and 5 bases from J, with 16 bases between. CDR1 and CDR2 (germline): SNHLY, FYNNEI. The CDR3 region has the DNA TGTGCCAGCAGTGAATCAGGGGGAGGGGGCCACGAGCAGTACTTC. Translated, it gives CASSESGGGGHEQYF.

This chain links TRBV4-1 with TRBJ2-1; 10 positions match TRBD1. CDR3 length: 17 residues. Trimming cost V 0 bases and J 7 bases; bases outside gene matches: 9. CDR1 and CDR2 (germline): MGHRA, YSYEKL. The CDR3 nucleotides read TGCGCCAGCAGCCAAGATGACGACAGGGGGCCCGGAAATGAGCAGTTCTTC. Translating gives CASSQDDDRGPGNEQFF.

This chain links TRBV7-6 with TRBJ2-5; D remains ambiguous. Germline V gene sequence: CDR1 SGHVS, CDR2 FNYEAQ. CDR3 length equals 16 residues. V lost 2 bases and J lost 2, with 15 bases in between. CDR3: CASSLSPPEYQETQYF. CDR3 bases: TGTGCCAGCAGCTTATCCCCGCCGGAGTATCAAGAGACCCAGTACTTC.

This chain connects TRBV3-1 (or the pseudogene TRBV3-2) to TRBJ2-3, with D possibly called TRBD1 or TRBD2 (5 bases each). This CDR3 spans 14 amino acids. CDR1 and CDR2 (germline): LGHDT, YNNKEL (reference sequence). Trimming removed 5 bases from V and 2 bases from J, with 11 bases in between. The CDR3 region is CASSWDQSTDTQYF. The CDR3 bases are TGTGCCAGCAGCTGGGACCAATCCACAGATACGCAGTATTTT.

This chain joins TRBV9 and TRBJ2-3; TRBD1 or TRBD2 may be the D gene (6 bases each). Germline V gene data show CDR1 as SGDLS and CDR2 as YYNGEE. This CDR3 spans 15 amino acids. V gave up 3 bases and J gave up 8 bases, with 19 bases separating them. CDR3 sequence reads: CASSAAGERAGTQYF. CDR3 sequence (DNA): TGTGCCAGCAGCGCCGCAGGGGAGCGGGCCGGTACGCAGTATTTT. Complete variable domain (other parts from reference TRBV9 and TRBJ2-3): DSGVTQTPKHLITATGQRVTLRCSPRSGDLSVYWYQQSLDQGLQFLIQYYNGEERAKGNILERFSAQQFPDLHSELNLSSLELGDSALYFCASSAAGERAGTQYFGPGTRLTVL.

The chain is built from TRBV21-1 and TRBJ1-5. TRBV21-1 is recorded as a pseudogene. CDR3 length equals 22 residues. The CDR3 region has the DNA TGTGCCAGCAGCAAAGTAGGGCAGGCGGCTAAGATACCCAATATAAGCAATCAGCCCCAGCATTTT. Protein product: CASSKVGQAAKIPNISNQPQHF.